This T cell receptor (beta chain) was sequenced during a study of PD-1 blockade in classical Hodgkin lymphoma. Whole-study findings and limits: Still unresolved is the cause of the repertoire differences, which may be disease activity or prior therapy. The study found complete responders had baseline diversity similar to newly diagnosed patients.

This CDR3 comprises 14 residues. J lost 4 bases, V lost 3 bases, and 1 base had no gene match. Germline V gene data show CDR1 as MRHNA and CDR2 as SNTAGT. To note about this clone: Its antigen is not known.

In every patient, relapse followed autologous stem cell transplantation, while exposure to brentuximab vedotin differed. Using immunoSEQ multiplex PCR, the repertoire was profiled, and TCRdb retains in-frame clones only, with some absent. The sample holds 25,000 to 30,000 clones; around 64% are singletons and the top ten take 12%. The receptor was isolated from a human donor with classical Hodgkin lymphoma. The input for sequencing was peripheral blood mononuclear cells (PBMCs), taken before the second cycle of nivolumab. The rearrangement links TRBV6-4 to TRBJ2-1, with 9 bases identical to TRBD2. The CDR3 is CASSEREGYNEQFF. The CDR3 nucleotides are TGTGCCAGCAGTGAGCGGGAGGGTTACAATGAGCAGTTCTTC.